This T cell receptor beta chain derives from a study of vaccination effects on CD4 cells after COVID-19. Background on the study: Wells of around 2 million PBMC each were grown with about 9.8 IU/ml IL-2 and approximately 10 ug/ml peptides.

A remark on this clone: The antigen remains undetermined.

At the end of about 9 days of culture, CD4+ T cells were isolated. Of the BNT162b2 and mRNA-1273 vaccines, participants received two doses of one or the other. All vaccine recipients tested negative for nucleocapsid antibodies and had never contracted SARS-CoV-2 infection. It was on days 3 and 7 that half the medium was replaced with IL-2 medium. CDR3 length equals 14 residues. After removal of 6 bases from V and 1 base from J, the junction contained 5 bases not matched to a gene. Germline CDR1 KGHSH, CDR2 LQKENI. The table came from immunoSEQ multiplex PCR; TCRdb's copy has only in-frame clones and leaves some out. The data hold tens of thousands of clones, with over 75% observed a single time.

This receptor was identified in a human donor who received a COVID-19 vaccine. The chain employs TRBV18 and TRBJ1-1; TRBD1 agrees at 7 bases. The sequencing used CD4+ T cells from PBMCs cultured without peptide, collected after COVID-19 vaccination. This CDR3 is CASSLGTANTEAFF. For the CDR3, the DNA is TGTGCCAGCTCCCTCGGGACAGCGAACACTGAAGCTTTCTTT.